Each of the 6 T cell receptor beta chains below was sequenced from the same sample in a study of cytotoxic CD8 clonotypes in ibrutinib-treated CLL. TCRdb keeps only in-frame clones here, not all; method: immunoSEQ multiplex PCR. The table shows approximately 280,000 clones, with approximately 76% occurring only once. The sample was PBMCs, taken at disease progression, from a patient treated with ibrutinib. The receptors were sampled from a human donor with chronic lymphocytic leukemia.

The chain combines TRBV21-1 with TRBJ2-5; TRBD2, the table's D call, lacks a check against the DNA. TRBV21-1 is a pseudogene locus. This CDR3 region has 17 residues. CDR3 sequence (DNA): TGTGCCAGCAGCAAAAGGTGCCAAGCGGGAGGGCCGGCGACCCAGTACTTC. Residues: CASSKRCQAGGPATQYF.

This rearrangement joins TRBV7-3 to TRBJ1-6; a possible D gene is TRBD1 (5 bases). The CDR3 runs 17 residues. Germline lookup yields CDR1 SGHTA and CDR2 FQGTGA. V gave up 4 bases and J gave up 4 bases, with 17 bases separating them. The CDR3: CASSSRLLGDYNSPLHF. CDR3 coding DNA: TGTGCCAGCAGCTCTCGCCTTTTAGGGGATTATAATTCACCCCTCCACTTT. The full variable domain, its missing parts supplied by reference TRBV7-3 and TRBJ1-6, is GAGVSQTPSNKVTEKGKYVELRCDPISGHTALYWYRQSLGQGPEFLIYFQGTGAADDSGLPNDRFFAVRPEGSVSTLKIQRTERGDSAVYLCASSSRLLGDYNSPLHFGNGTRLTVT.

The chain couples TRBV15 to TRBJ1-3; weak D call: TRBD1 (5 bases). The germline V and J ends were trimmed by 0 bases and 0 bases, with 12 bases remaining between them. Germline V gene data show CDR1 as LNHNV and CDR2 as YYDKDF (reference sequence). This CDR3 has 17 residues. CDR3 in amino acids: CATSRDRQTSSGNTIYF. CDR3 DNA: TGTGCCACCAGCAGAGATCGACAGACCAGCTCTGGAAACACCATATATTTT.

In the case of this clone: This sample includes further DNA sequences coding for the same CDR3. The rearrangement links TRBV7-6 to TRBJ2-2; D unclear. There are 12 residues in the CDR3. Germline CDR1 is SGHVS and CDR2 is FNYEAQ. Trimming removed 0 bases at V and 7 bases at J, with 3 bases between. CDR3 residues: CASSLAVGELFF. For the CDR3, the DNA is TGTGCCAGCAGCTTAGCGGTCGGGGAGCTGTTTTTT.

V gene TRBV5-8 combines with J gene TRBJ2-7; D is perhaps TRBD1 (7 bases). The CDR3 runs 15 residues. Germline CDR1 and CDR2: SGHTS and YDEGEE. V lost 6 bases to trimming and J lost 6 bases, with 22 bases between them. This CDR3 is CASTHWQGGSGEQYF. The CDR3 nucleotides are TGTGCCAGCACCCACTGGCAGGGGGGTTCGGGCGAGCAGTACTTC.

The chain links TRBV27 to TRBJ2-6, with 9 bases that match TRBD1. The V gene end was trimmed by 5 bases and the J gene end by 0 bases; junction bases not matched to a gene: 2. Germline loops: CDR1 MNHEY, CDR2 SMNVEV (reference sequence). CDR3 length: 16 residues. CDR3 bases: TGTGCCAGCAGTAGGACAGGGGCCTCTGGGGCCAACGTCCTGACTTTC. Translated: CASSRTGASGANVLTF.